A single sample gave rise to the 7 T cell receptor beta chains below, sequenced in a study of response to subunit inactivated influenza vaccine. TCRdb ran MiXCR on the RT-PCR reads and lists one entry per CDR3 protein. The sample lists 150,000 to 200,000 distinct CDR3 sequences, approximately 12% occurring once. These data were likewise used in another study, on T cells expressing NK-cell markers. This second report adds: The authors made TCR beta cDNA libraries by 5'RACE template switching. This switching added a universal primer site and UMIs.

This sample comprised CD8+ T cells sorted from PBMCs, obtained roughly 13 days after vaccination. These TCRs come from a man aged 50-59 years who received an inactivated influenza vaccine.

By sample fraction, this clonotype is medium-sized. The CDR3, as DNA: TGTGCCACCAGTGCCGGGGCTCGAAGCTCCTACAATGAGCAGTTCTTC. The encoded protein is CATSAGARSSYNEQFF. V and J are TRBV24-1 and TRBJ2-1, with D perhaps TRBD1 or TRBD2 (5 bases each). The CDR3 runs 16 residues. V shed 5 bases and J shed 0 bases, with 13 bases lying between them. Germline V CDR1 and CDR2: KGHDR, SFDVKD.

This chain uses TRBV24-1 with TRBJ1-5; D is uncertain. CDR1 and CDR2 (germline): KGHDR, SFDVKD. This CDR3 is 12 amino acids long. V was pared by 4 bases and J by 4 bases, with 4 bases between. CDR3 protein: CATSDLNQPQHF. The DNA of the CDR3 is TGTGCCACCAGTGACCTTAATCAGCCCCAGCATTTT.

The CDR3 protein is CASSKGPGPSLSQETQYF. In DNA, the CDR3 is TGTGCCAGCAGCAAGGGACCGGGACCGTCATTAAGCCAAGAGACCCAGTACTTC. The chain is built from TRBV21-1 and TRBJ2-5; the table's TRBD1 call for D was not verified on the DNA. TRBV21-1 is a recognized pseudogene. This CDR3 region has 18 residues.

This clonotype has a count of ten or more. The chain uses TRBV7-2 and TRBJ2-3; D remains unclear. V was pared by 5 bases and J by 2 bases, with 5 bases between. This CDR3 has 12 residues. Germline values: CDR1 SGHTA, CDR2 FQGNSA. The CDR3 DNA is TGTGCCAGCAGCCACGCCACAGATACGCAGTATTTT. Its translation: CASSHATDTQYF.

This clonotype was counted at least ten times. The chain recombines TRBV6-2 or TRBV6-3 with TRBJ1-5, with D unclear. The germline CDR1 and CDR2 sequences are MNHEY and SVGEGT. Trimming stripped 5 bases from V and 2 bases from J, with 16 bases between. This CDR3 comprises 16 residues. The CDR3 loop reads CASSDAGEEGNQPQHF. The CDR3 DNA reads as TGTGCCAGCAGTGACGCGGGTGAGGAAGGCAATCAGCCCCAGCATTTT.

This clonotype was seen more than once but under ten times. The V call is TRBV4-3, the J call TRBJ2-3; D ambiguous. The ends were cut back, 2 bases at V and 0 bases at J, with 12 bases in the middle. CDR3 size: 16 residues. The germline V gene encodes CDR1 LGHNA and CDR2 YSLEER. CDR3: CASSQRDTPSTDTQYF. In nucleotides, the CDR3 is TGCGCCAGCAGCCAACGTGACACCCCTAGCACAGATACGCAGTATTTT.

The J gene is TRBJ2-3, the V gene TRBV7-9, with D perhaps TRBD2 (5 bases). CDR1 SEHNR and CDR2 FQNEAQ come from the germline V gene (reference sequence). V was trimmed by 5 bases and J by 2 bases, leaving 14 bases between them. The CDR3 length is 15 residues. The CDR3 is CASSTREIDTDTQYF. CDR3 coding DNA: TGTGCCAGCAGCACGAGGGAGATCGACACAGATACGCAGTATTTT.